A single sample gave rise to the 25 T cell receptor beta chains below, sequenced in a study of lymphopenia after photon versus proton radiotherapy. Sequencing was performed with immunoSEQ multiplex PCR; in TCRdb, only in-frame clones are kept and a portion is missing. The table includes 67,000 or so clones, about 89% detected once. The source was peripheral blood, collected from a patient treated with proton-based radiotherapy. These receptors all come from a man older than 75 with esophageal cancer.

This clone has a single count. The chain uses TRBV9 and TRBJ2-3; no clear D. CDR3 length: 14 amino acids. With 0 bases removed from V and 5 bases from J, the gap between germline ends came to 10 bases. Looked up from germline, CDR1 is SGDLS and CDR2 is YYNGEE. CDR3 nucleotide sequence: TGTGCCAGCAGCGTAGTCCCGGAGAGAGATACGCAGTATTTT. Translation: CASSVVPERDTQYF.

This clone has just one count. The chain employs TRBV2 and TRBJ2-3; 12 nucleotides agree with TRBD2. The CDR3 extends over 16 amino acids. In germline, CDR1 is SNHLY, CDR2 FYNNEI. Germline trimming cut 4 bases from V and 4 bases from J; bases unmatched to any gene: 6. CDR3 amino acids: CASSVGSSGGADTQYF. The CDR3 nucleotides are TGTGCCAGCAGTGTCGGGTCTAGCGGGGGGGCAGATACGCAGTATTTT.

V gene TRBV7-9 combines with J gene TRBJ2-7, with TRBD2 matching 7 bases. With V trimmed by 5 bases and J by 4 bases, 8 bases remained unmatched. The CDR3 extends over 14 amino acids. CDR1 is SEHNR and CDR2 is FQNEAQ in the germline V gene (reference sequence). DNA of the CDR3: TGTGCCAGCAGCCCTAGGGCTAGCGGATACGAGCAGTACTTC. It yields the protein CASSPRASGYEQYF.

This clone was seen a single time. V and J are TRBV7-8 and TRBJ2-7, with D perhaps TRBD2 (5 bases). V was cut by 1 base and J by 0 bases, with 7 bases left in between. The CDR3 contains 14 residues. Germline V gene data show CDR1 as SGHVS and CDR2 as FQNEAQ. The DNA of the CDR3 is TGTGCCAGCAGCTTAGGAGGGTTCTCCTACGAGCAGTACTTC. Translating gives CASSLGGFSYEQYF.

The chain employs TRBV7-9 and TRBJ2-5; 12 positions agree with TRBD2. The junction had 4 bases not matched to a gene; V was cut back by 3 bases and J by 2 bases. Germline CDR1 SEHNR, CDR2 FQNEAQ (reference sequence). This CDR3 spans 16 amino acids. CDR3 DNA: TGTGCCAGCAGCTTCCCACTAGCGGGGGGTCAAGAGACCCAGTACTTC. Protein product: CASSFPLAGGQETQYF.

This chain links TRBV19 with TRBJ2-3, with 8 bases that match TRBD2. Germline V gene sequence: CDR1 LNHDA, CDR2 SQIVND (reference sequence). There are 14 residues in the CDR3. Trimming took 5 bases from V and 1 from J; bases not matched to a gene: 2. CDR3 DNA: TGTGCCAGTAGTTCGCGGGGGGGCACAGATACGCAGTATTTT. This gives the protein CASSSRGGTDTQYF. The whole variable domain, filled in from reference TRBV19 and TRBJ2-3, reads DGGITQSPKYLFRKEGQNVTLSCEQNLNHDAMYWYRQDPGQGLRLIYYSQIVNDFQKGDIAEGYSVSREKKESFPLTVTSAQKNPTAFYLCASSSRGGTDTQYFGPGTRLTVL.

The genes are TRBV4-3 and TRBJ1-3; D possibly corresponds to TRBD1 (5 bases). The CDR3 spans 15 residues. With 4 bases removed from V and 0 bases from J, the gap between germline ends came to 10 bases. Germline lookup yields CDR1 LGHNA and CDR2 YSLEER. As DNA, the CDR3 is TGCGCCAGCAGCCCCGGGACCCTCTCTGGAAACACCATATATTTT. Residues: CASSPGTLSGNTIYF.

V usage is TRBV5-4 and J usage is TRBJ2-6, with D perhaps TRBD2 (5 bases). From germline, CDR1 is SGHNT and CDR2 YYREEE (reference sequence). V was clipped by 4 bases and J by 0 bases, with 11 bases between them. CDR3 length: 16 amino acids. The CDR3 DNA reads as TGTGCCAGCAGCCTTAAACTAGACTCTGGGGCCAACGTCCTGACTTTC. Its protein product is CASSLKLDSGANVLTF.

The chain carries TRBV9 and TRBJ2-7; no clear D gene. The CDR3 sequence is 14 residues long. Trimming cost V 0 bases and J 0 bases, with 7 bases left between them. Germline CDR1 and CDR2: SGDLS and YYNGEE. CDR3 sequence: CASSVGQISYEQYF. The CDR3 nucleotides are TGTGCCAGCAGCGTAGGTCAGATCTCCTACGAGCAGTACTTC.

The chain recombines TRBV5-4 with TRBJ1-2; tentatively, D is TRBD1 (5 bases). V was pared by 10 bases and J by 4 bases, with 14 bases between. The CDR3 has 12 amino acids. Germline lookup yields CDR1 SGHNT and CDR2 YYREEE (reference sequence). CDR3 in amino acids: CAGDRDGYGYTF. In DNA, the CDR3 is TGTGCCGGCGACCGGGACGGCTATGGCTACACCTTC.

CDR3 loop: CASSLVGERTEAFF. In DNA form, the CDR3 reads TGTGCCAGCAGCTTAGTAGGGGAGAGGACTGAAGCTTTCTTT. The chain employs TRBV11-2 and TRBJ1-1; D possibly corresponds to TRBD1 (5 bases). V was shortened by 1 base and J by 5 bases, with 11 bases between the two germline ends. Germline values: CDR1 SGHAT, CDR2 FQNNGV. The length of the CDR3 is 14 residues.

This clone was detected only once. The CDR3 loop is CASSLLTGGNYGYTF. The CDR3 coding sequence is TGTGCCAGCAGTCTACTGACAGGGGGCAACTATGGCTACACCTTC. The chain uses TRBV27 and TRBJ1-2; TRBD1 agrees at 10 bases. Looked up from germline, CDR1 is MNHEY and CDR2 is SMNVEV (reference sequence). Trimming cost V 5 bases and J 2 bases; bases outside gene matches: 5. This CDR3 is 15 amino acids long.

This chain links TRBV10-3 with TRBJ1-1, with D hard to call. V gave up 3 bases and J gave up 3 bases, with 8 bases separating them. Germline-derived CDR1 and CDR2 are ENHRY and SYGVKD. The CDR3 extends over 13 amino acids. CDR3 coding DNA: TGTGCCATCAGTGATGACGGTTACACTGAAGCTTTCTTT. Amino acids: CAISDDGYTEAFF.

This clone was seen a single time. This rearrangement joins TRBV4-3 to TRBJ2-2; D not certain. Germline loops: CDR1 LGHNA, CDR2 YSLEER. The CDR3 contains 13 residues. The V and J ends lost 4 bases and 7 bases respectively, with 10 bases between them. Written as DNA, the CDR3 is TGCGCCAGCAGCCTTTCTCGAATCGGGGAGCTGTTTTTT. Translating gives CASSLSRIGELFF.

This chain links TRBV15 with TRBJ1-1; 7 bases are a match to TRBD1. This CDR3 has 14 amino acids. CDR1 is LNHNV, CDR2 YYDKDF, per germline (reference sequence). Trimming cost V 4 bases and J 3 bases; bases outside gene matches: 5. CDR3 sequence: CATSTMTGYTEAFF. The DNA of the CDR3 is TGTGCCACCAGCACAATGACAGGGTACACTGAAGCTTTCTTT.

The chain employs TRBV5-6 and TRBJ2-2; tentative D call: TRBD2 (6 bases). V was cut by 1 base and J by 7 bases, with 14 bases left in between. Germline CDR1 SGHDT, CDR2 YYEEEE. The CDR3 spans 15 residues. The CDR3 loop is CASSLSPSVSGELFF. CDR3 bases: TGTGCCAGCAGCTTGTCGCCTAGCGTTAGCGGGGAGCTGTTTTTT.

In this sample, this clone turned up once. The CDR3 is CASSQERGTDTNEQFF. For the CDR3, the DNA is TGCGCCAGCAGCCAAGAACGGGGGACGGATACCAATGAGCAGTTCTTC. The chain is built from TRBV4-3 and TRBJ2-1, with D tentatively TRBD2 (6 bases). CDR1 is LGHNA, CDR2 YSLEER, per germline. This CDR3 contains 16 residues. V was shortened by 0 bases and J by 6 bases, with 15 bases between the two germline ends.

In its sample, this clone was seen once. The J gene is TRBJ2-1, the V gene TRBV5-4, with 8 bases aligning to TRBD1. This CDR3 spans 16 amino acids. From germline, CDR1 is SGHNT and CDR2 YYREEE (reference sequence). V lost 4 bases, J lost 7 bases, and 13 bases stayed unmatched. CDR3 in DNA: TGTGCCAGCAGCCCGGGCGGGCAGGGGGCCAAAAATGAGCAGTTCTTC. Amino acid sequence: CASSPGGQGAKNEQFF.

The chain carries TRBV11-2 and TRBJ2-1; 10 positions match TRBD2. The CDR3 has 16 residues. Losses at the gene ends were 3 bases for V and 4 bases for J; bases not matched to a gene: 6. Germline values: CDR1 SGHAT, CDR2 FQNNGV. The CDR3 bases are TGTGCCAGCAGCTTGAACGGACTAGCGGTATACAATGAGCAGTTCTTC. Its protein product is CASSLNGLAVYNEQFF.

The rearrangement joins TRBV28 to TRBJ2-7; no clear D. The germline V gene encodes CDR1 MDHEN and CDR2 SYDVKM. Trimming shortened V by 3 bases and J by 2 bases, and 5 bases separated the two germline ends. The CDR3 runs to 12 residues. CDR3 amino acids: CASSFGTYEQYF. The CDR3 DNA sequence: TGTGCCAGCAGTTTTGGGACCTACGAGCAGTACTTC.

The gene calls are TRBV7-2 and TRBJ2-5; 14 nucleotides align to TRBD2. CDR3 length: 19 amino acids. V trimming: 2 bases; J trimming: 5 bases; junction bases outside the gene matches: 13. Germline CDR1 reads SGHTA; CDR2 reads FQGNSA. The CDR3 region has the DNA TGTGCCAGCAGCTTATATTCGGGACTAGCGGGAGTTATAGGGGAGACCCAGTACTTC. Encoded protein: CASSLYSGLAGVIGETQYF.

A note on this clone: The germline gene is not matched at one end of the junction; a read error may be the cause. The sample holds other DNA sequences that translate to the same CDR3. The CDR3 region has the DNA TGTGCCAGCAGTCGACAGGGGCACAATCAGCCTCAGCATTTT. This encodes CASSRQGHNQPQHF. The genes are TRBV6-5 and TRBJ1-5, with 8 positions matching TRBD1. This CDR3 has 14 amino acids. Germline loops: CDR1 MNHEY, CDR2 SVGAGI.

The chain employs TRBV7-2 and TRBJ1-1; 10 bases align to TRBD1. Germline V gene sequence: CDR1 SGHTA, CDR2 FQGNSA. The CDR3 is 14 residues long. Trimming took 5 bases from V and 7 from J; bases not matched to a gene: 7. Written as DNA, the CDR3 is TGTGCCAGCAGCAAACGCCGGGACAGGGGTGAAGCTTTCTTT. This sequence encodes CASSKRRDRGEAFF.

Comments on this clone: The junction shows a germline mismatch at one end, possibly a read error. The CDR3 loop reads CASSGLAITPIF. As DNA, the CDR3 is TGTGCCAGCAGTGGACTGGCCATAACGCCAATTTTT. The chain combines TRBV6-1 with TRBJ1-3; D remains unclear. Per the germline V gene, CDR1 is MNHNS and CDR2 is SASEGT. CDR3 length: 12 residues.

This clone was found once. The DNA for the CDR3 is TGTGCCACCTCGGTGGAGACAGGAGACTCCTACGAGCAGTACTTC. It yields the protein CATSVETGDSYEQYF. The chain is built from TRBV15 and TRBJ2-7; possibly TRBD1 for D (6 bases). There are 15 residues in the CDR3. Trimming cost V 8 bases and J 0 bases, with 17 bases left between them. Per germline, CDR1 LNHNV and CDR2 YYDKDF (reference sequence).